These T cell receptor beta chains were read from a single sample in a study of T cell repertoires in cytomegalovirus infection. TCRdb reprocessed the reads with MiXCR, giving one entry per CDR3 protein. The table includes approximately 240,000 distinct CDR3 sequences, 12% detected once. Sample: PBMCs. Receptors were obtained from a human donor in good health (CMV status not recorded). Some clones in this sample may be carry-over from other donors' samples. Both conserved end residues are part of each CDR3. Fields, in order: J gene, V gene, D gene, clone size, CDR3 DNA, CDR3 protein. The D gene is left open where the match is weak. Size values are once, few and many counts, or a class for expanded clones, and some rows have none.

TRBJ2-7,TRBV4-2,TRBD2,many,TGTGCCAGCAGCCAATCCGGGACTAGGAGCTCCTACGAGCAGTACTTC,CASSQSGTRSSYEQYF
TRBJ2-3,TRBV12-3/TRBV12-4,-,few,TGTGCCAGCAGTGCTAGCACAGATACGCAGTATTTT,CASSASTDTQYF
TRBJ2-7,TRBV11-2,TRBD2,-,TGTGCCAGCAGCCCCAGGACTAGCGGGGAGGAGCAGTACTTC,CASSPRTSGEEQYF
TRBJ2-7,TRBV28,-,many,TGCGCCAGCAGCTTAAGAACAGGTTCCTACGAGCAGTACTTC,CASSLRTGSYEQYF
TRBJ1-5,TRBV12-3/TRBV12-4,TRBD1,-,TGTGCCAGCAGTTTTATGCCCGGGACAGAATTCTTTCAGCCCCAGCATTTT,CASSFMPGTEFFQPQHF
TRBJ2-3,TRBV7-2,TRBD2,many,TGTGCCAGCAGCTCTAGCGGGAGAAGCACAGATACGCAGTATTTT,CASSSSGRSTDTQYF
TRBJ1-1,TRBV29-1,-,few,TGCAGCGTTGGAGATTTGGGAGCTTTCTTT,CSVGDLGAFF
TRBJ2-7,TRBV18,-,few,TGTGCCAGCTCACGTTCCGGTCAGGGAGGCCACGAGCAGTACTTC,CASSRSGQGGHEQYF
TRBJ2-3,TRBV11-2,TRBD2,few,TGTGCCAGCAGAGAAGGACTAGCGGGAATGAGCACAGATACGCAGTATTTT,CASREGLAGMSTDTQYF
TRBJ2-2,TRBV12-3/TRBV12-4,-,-,TGTGCCAGCAGTCAGACCGGGCGCACCGGGGAGCTGTTTTTT,CASSQTGRTGELFF
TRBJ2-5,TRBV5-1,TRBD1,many,TGCGCCAGCAGCTGGACACCGGGACAGAAAGAGACCCAGTACTTC,CASSWTPGQKETQYF
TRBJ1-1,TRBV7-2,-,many,TGTGCCAGCAGCCCAAGCAGCGGGGGGAGGGGAGAGGAAGCTTTCTTT,CASSPSSGGRGEEAFF
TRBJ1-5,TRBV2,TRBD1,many,TGTGCCAGCAGCCCGGACAGGGGTAACAATCAGCCCCAGCATTTT,CASSPDRGNNQPQHF
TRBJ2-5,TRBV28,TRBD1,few,TGTGCCAGCAGTTTATCGGTCGCAGGGGGCTTTGAGACCCAGTACTTC,CASSLSVAGGFETQYF
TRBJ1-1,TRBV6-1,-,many,TGTGCCAGCAGGCCGGGATCGGGGGGAACAGCTTTCTTT,CASRPGSGGTAFF
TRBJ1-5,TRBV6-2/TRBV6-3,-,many,TGTGCCAGGGGGTCCGGGGGGTACGTCAGCAATCAGCCCCAGCATTTT,CARGSGGYVSNQPQHF
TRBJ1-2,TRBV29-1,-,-,TGCAGCGTTGAGGGCTACACCTTC,CSVEGYTF
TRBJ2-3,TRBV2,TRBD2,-,TGTGCCAGCACTGGGACTAGCGGGCCCACAGATACGCAGTATTTT,CASTGTSGPTDTQYF